This T cell receptor beta chain originates from a study of blood T cell repertoires in COVID-19. Everyone who took part was roughly 18 to 95 years old, and they came from 24 US areas. Participant-reported clinical history was the basis for cohort assignment. Data came from immunoSEQ multiplex PCR; TCRdb stores just in-frame clones and leaves some out. The profile shows around 280,000 clones, almost 90% of them singletons. The TCR was taken from a woman younger than 35 with acute COVID-19. The sample consisted of PBMCs or T cells enriched from blood (not recorded which).

The chain's CDR3 is CASSYQGYEQYF. As DNA, the CDR3 is TGTGCCAGCTCCTATCAGGGCTACGAGCAGTACTTC. The chain recombines TRBV28 with TRBJ2-7, with D possibly being TRBD1 (5 bases). The CDR3 consists of 12 residues. Germline CDR1 and CDR2: MDHEN and SYDVKM. The V and J ends lost 8 bases and 3 bases respectively, with 11 bases between them. The full variable domain, its missing parts supplied by reference TRBV28 and TRBJ2-7, is DVKVTQSSRYLVKRTGEKVFLECVQDMDHENMFWYRQDPGLGLRLIYFSYDVKMKEKGDIPEGYSVSREKKERFSLILESASTNQTSMYLCASSYQGYEQYFGPGTRLTVT.